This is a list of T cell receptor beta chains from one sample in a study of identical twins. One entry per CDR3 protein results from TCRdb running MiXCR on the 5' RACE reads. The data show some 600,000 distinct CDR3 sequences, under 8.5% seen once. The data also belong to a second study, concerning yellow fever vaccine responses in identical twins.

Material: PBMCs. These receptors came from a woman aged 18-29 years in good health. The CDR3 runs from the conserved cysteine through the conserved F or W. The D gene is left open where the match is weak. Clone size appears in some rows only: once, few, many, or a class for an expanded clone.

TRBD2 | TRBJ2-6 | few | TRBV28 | TGTGCCAGCTTTCCGGTAGCGGGGAGCGCTGGGGCCAACGTCCTGACTTTC | CASFPVAGSAGANVLTF
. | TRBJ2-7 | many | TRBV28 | TGTGCCAGCAGTTTCCCCCCGGGACTCCCGGCGTACGAGCAGTACTTC | CASSFPPGLPAYEQYF
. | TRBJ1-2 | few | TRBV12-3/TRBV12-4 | TGTGCCAGCAGTTTCGGCGATGCGGGGGGCTACACCTTC | CASSFGDAGGYTF
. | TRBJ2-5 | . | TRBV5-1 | TGCGCCAGCAGCCCCACGGGGGTTGAAGAGACCCAGTACTTC | CASSPTGVEETQYF
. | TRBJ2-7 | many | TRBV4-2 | TGTGCCAGCAGCCAAGCTAGGGATGAGCAGTACTTC | CASSQARDEQYF
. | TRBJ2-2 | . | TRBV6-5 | TGTGCCAGCAGTTACTCGTCGGGGAAAGGGGCCGGGGAGCTGTTTTTT | CASSYSSGKGAGELFF
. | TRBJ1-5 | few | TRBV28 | TGTGCCAGCAGTTCCCCCGGCCAAGGGAATGGTCAGCCCCAGCATTTT | CASSSPGQGNGQPQHF
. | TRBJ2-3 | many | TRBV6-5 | TGTGCCAGCAGTTACTCGGCCCCCGATACGCAGTATTTT | CASSYSAPDTQYF
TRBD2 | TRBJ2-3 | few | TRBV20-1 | TGCAGTGCTTGCCCGGGTAGCGGGGGGTTGTCAGATACGCAGTATTTT | CSACPGSGGLSDTQYF
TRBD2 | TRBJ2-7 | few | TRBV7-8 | TGTGCCAGCAGCTTAGCACTAGCGAACTCCTACGAGCAGTACTTC | CASSLALANSYEQYF
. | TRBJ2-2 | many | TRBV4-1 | TGCGCCAGCAGCCCAGGAGGGGGCAACACCGGGGAGCTGTTTTTT | CASSPGGGNTGELFF
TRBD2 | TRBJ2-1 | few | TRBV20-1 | TGCAGTGCTGGCCCCACGAGTAGCGGGAGGGCCTACAATGAGCAGTTCTTC | CSAGPTSSGRAYNEQFF
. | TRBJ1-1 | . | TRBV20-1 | TGCAGGAAATCCCGAGGAGGGGACCCTGAAGCTTTCTTT | CRKSRGGDPEAFF
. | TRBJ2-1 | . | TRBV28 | TGTGCCAGCAGCCTCCCCCGGGGGCAGCGGAGGGATGAGCAGTTCTTC | CASSLPRGQRRDEQFF
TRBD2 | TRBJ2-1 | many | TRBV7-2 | TGTGCCAGCAGTTCCAGCGGGGGAAACGTTTATGAGCAGTTCTTC | CASSSSGGNVYEQFF
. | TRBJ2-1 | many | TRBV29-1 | TGCAGCGGCCGGGACTTCAAGAACAATGAGCAGTTCTTC | CSGRDFKNNEQFF
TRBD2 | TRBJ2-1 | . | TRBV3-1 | TGTGCCAGCTGCCAAGATGGGACTAGCGGGCACTCCTACAATGAGCAGTTCTTC | CASCQDGTSGHSYNEQFF
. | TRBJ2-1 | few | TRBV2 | TGTGCCAGCAGTGAACTAGCGACATCCTACAATGAGCAGTTCTTC | CASSELATSYNEQFF
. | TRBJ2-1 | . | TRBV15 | TGTGCCACCAGCAGAGAGTCGGCGGATGGTCCGTTCTTC | CATSRESADGPFF
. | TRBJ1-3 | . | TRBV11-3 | TGTGCCAGCAGCTTAGGGCGATTCTCTGGAAACACCATATATTTT | CASSLGRFSGNTIYF
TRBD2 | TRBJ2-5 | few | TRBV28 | TGTGCCAGCAGTTTCGGCGGGAGTCGTGGAGAGACCCAGTACTTC | CASSFGGSRGETQYF
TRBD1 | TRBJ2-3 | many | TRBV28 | TGTGCCAGCAGTGCCCCGGACAGGGGGTTCGTCACAGATACGCAGTATTTT | CASSAPDRGFVTDTQYF
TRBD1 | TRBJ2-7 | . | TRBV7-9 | TGTGCCAGCAGCACCACAGGGGGCGCGAACTCCTACGAGCAGTACTTC | CASSTTGGANSYEQYF
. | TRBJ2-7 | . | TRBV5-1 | TGCGCCAGCAGCTTGGTAGAGGGTTCCTACGAGCAGTACTTC | CASSLVEGSYEQYF
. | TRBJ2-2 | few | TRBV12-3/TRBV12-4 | TGTGCCAGCAGTGATGAACCGGGACTCAACACCGGGGAGCTGTTTTTT | CASSDEPGLNTGELFF
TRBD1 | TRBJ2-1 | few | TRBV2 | TGTGCCAGCAGGGCCGGGACAGGGGACCCCAAATCGCAGTTCTTC | CASRAGTGDPKSQFF
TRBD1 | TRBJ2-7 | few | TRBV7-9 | TGTGCCAGCAGCCCAAGACAGGGGCCGACCCTATACGAGCAGTACTTC | CASSPRQGPTLYEQYF
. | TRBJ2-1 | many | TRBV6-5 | TGTGCCAGCAGTTACTCGGGGGACAATGAGCAGTTCTTC | CASSYSGDNEQFF
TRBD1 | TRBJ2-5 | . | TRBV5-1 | TGCGCCAGCAGCCAGACAGGGTCCGGGCAGACCCAGTACTTC | CASSQTGSGQTQYF
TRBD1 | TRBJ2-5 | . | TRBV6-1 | TGTGCCAGCAGTCCCTGGACAGGGCGGGGAAGTCAGACCCAGTACTTC | CASSPWTGRGSQTQYF
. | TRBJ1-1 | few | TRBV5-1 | TGCGCCAGCAGAGAGGGGGTCGGCACTGAAGCTTTCTTT | CASREGVGTEAFF
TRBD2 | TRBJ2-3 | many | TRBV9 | TGTGCCAGCAGCCCTCAGGGTCTAGCGGGGCCCCCAGATACGCAGTATTTT | CASSPQGLAGPPDTQYF
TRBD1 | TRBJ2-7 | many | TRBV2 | TGTGCCAGCAGGGTCGGGACAGGGAGCCCTTCTGGCGAGCAGTACTTC | CASRVGTGSPSGEQYF
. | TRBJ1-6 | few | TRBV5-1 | TGCGCCAGCAGCTTGGAATTAGGGTCACCCCTCCACTTT | CASSLELGSPLHF
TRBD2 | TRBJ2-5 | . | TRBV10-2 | TGCGCCAGCAGTGGCTCTAGCGGGGGGAAAGAGACCCAGTACTTC | CASSGSSGGKETQYF
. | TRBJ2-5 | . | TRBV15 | TGTGCCACCAGCAGAGATCCGGGAATACAAGAGACCCAGTACTTC | CATSRDPGIQETQYF
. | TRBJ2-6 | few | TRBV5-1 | TGCGCCAGCAGTGGGGACGCTGGGGCCAACGTCCTGACTTTC | CASSGDAGANVLTF
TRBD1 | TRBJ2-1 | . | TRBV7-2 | TGTGCCAGCAGCACGGGACAGGGACATGGGAATGAGCAGTTCTTC | CASSTGQGHGNEQFF
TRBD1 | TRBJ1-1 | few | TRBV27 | TGTGCCAGCATGCGGCAGGGGGAAAGGGACCCTCCTCCTCGCACTGAAGCTTTCTTT | CASMRQGERDPPPRTEAFF
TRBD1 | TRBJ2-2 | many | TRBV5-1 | TGCGCCAGCAGCCAAAAAAAGACAGGGGGCGGATCCGGGGAGCTGTTTTTT | CASSQKKTGGGSGELFF
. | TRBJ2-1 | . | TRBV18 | TGTGCCAGCTCACCGTCAGTTGGGGTAGGAGAGCAGTTCTTC | CASSPSVGVGEQFF
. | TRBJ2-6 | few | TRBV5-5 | TGTGCCAGCAGCTTGAGCACGGGCTCTGGGGCCAACGTCCTGACTTTC | CASSLSTGSGANVLTF
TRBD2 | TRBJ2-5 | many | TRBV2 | TGTGCCAGCAGTGTTACTAGCGGGTTGCAAGAGACCCAGTACTTC | CASSVTSGLQETQYF
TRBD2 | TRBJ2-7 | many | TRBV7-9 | TGCGCCAGCAGCTTTTCTAGCGGGAGTGAGCAGTACTTC | CASSFSSGSEQYF
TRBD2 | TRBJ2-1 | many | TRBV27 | TGTGCCAGCAGTTTAGAGCGGGGGGGCCGGAATGAGCAGTTCTTC | CASSLERGGRNEQFF
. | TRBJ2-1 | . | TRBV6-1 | TGTGCCAGCAGACGACAGGTACTAGCCAAAAACAATGAGCAGTTCTTC | CASRRQVLAKNNEQFF
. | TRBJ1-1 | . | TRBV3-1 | TGTGCCAGCAGCCAGGAGTACACTGAAGCTTTCTTT | CASSQEYTEAFF
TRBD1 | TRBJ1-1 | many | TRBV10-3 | TGTGCCATCAGTGAACTCGGACAGGGAGACACTGAAGCTTTCTTT | CAISELGQGDTEAFF
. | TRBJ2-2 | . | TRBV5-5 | TGTGCCAGCAGCTTGTCTATCCGGCAGGGGCCCCCCGGGGAGCTGTTTTTT | CASSLSIRQGPPGELFF
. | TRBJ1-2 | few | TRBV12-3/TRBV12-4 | TGTGCCAGCAGCTCGGAAGAGGATGGCTACACCTTC | CASSSEEDGYTF
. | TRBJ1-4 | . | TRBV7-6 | TGTGCCAGCAGCCTATGGGACGGCTCAACTAATGAAAAACTGTTTTTT | CASSLWDGSTNEKLFF
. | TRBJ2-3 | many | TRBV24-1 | TGTGCCACCAGTGATAGGGGGACAGATACGCAGTATTTT | CATSDRGTDTQYF
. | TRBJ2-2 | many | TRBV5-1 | TGCGCCAGCAGCTTGGGGTCCCTATCTAACACCGGGGAGCTGTTTTTT | CASSLGSLSNTGELFF
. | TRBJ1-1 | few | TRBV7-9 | TGTGCCAGCAGCTTAAACGAGGGTGTGAACACTGAAGCTTTCTTT | CASSLNEGVNTEAFF
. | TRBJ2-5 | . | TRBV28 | TGTGCCAGCAGTTTGACGAATAATCAAGAGACCCAGTACTTC | CASSLTNNQETQYF
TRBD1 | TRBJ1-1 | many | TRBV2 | TGTGCCAGCAAGGTTATGGGACAGCCAGAAGCTTTCTTT | CASKVMGQPEAFF
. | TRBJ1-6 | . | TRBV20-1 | TGCAGTGCTAGAGATGGGCAGGCAAATAATTCACCCCTCCACTTT | CSARDGQANNSPLHF
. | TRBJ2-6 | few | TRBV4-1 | TGCGCCAGCAGCCAAGATCCCGTCGGCGTCCTGACTTTC | CASSQDPVGVLTF